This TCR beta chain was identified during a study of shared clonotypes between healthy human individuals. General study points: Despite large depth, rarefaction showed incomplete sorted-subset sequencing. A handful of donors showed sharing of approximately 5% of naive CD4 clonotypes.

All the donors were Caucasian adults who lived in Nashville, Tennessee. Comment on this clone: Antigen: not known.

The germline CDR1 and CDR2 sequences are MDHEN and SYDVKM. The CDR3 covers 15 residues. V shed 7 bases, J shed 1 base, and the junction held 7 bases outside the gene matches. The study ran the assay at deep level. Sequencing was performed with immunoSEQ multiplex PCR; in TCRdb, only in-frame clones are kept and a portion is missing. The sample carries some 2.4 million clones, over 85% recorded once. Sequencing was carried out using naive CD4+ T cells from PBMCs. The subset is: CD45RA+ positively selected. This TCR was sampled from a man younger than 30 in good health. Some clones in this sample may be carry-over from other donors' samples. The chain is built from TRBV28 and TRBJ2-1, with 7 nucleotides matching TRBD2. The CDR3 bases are TGTGCCAGCACATCCCCCGGGAGGTCCTACAATGAGCAGTTCTTC. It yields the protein CASTSPGRSYNEQFF.